This TCR beta chain was sequenced for a study of blood T cell repertoires in COVID-19. In the study overall: The United States, Italy and Spain were the sources of the acute and convalescent COVID-19 samples.

This clone was found once. V lost 0 bases to trimming and J lost 3 bases, with 13 bases between them. The CDR3 has 15 residues. In germline, CDR1 is SGDLS, CDR2 YYNGEE. Some clones are missing from TCRdb's copy, which holds only in-frame ones; the method was immunoSEQ multiplex PCR. The table has some 150,000 clones, 76% seen once. The receptor comes from a woman of 80 years or more with active or convalescent COVID-19. The rearrangement joins TRBV9 to TRBJ2-7, with D hard to call. The sample taken for sequencing was peripheral blood. CDR3 sequence reads: CASSVEGGSYYEQYF. For the CDR3, the DNA is TGTGCCAGCAGCGTAGAAGGCGGCAGCTACTACGAGCAGTACTTC.